Included here is one T cell receptor (beta chain) sequence, with context. Its target is not known. The assay was immunoSEQ multiplex PCR, and TCRdb's table has in-frame clones only and misses some. The sample consists of 55,000 to 70,000 clones, 86% of them appearing once. This specimen comes from a study of OX40 agonist ivuxolimab in advanced cancers. The wider study: Hepatocellular carcinoma, melanoma, renal cell or head and neck cancer was diagnosed in the dose-escalation patients. Study-level points and caveats: More expanded clones were found, on average, in CD8+ than in CD4+ T cells.

The study sampled blood at baseline, cycle 4 day 1, and cycle 7 day 1. Unmatched junction bases numbered 14, after V lost 5 bases and J lost 7 bases. Germline V gives CDR1 LNHDA, CDR2 SQIVND (reference sequence). The CDR3 extends over 17 amino acids. The V call is TRBV19, the J call TRBJ2-2, with TRBD1 identical over 9 bases. The sample was CD4+ or CD8+ T cells sorted from blood, taken in a trial of the OX40 agonist ivuxolimab. The receptor comes from an adult with an advanced solid tumor such as melanoma, head and neck, liver or kidney cancer. This CDR3 is CASSSLTTGGLGGELFF. The CDR3 nucleotides are TGTGCCAGTAGTTCTCTGACAACAGGGGGCTTGGGCGGGGAGCTGTTTTTT.